Listed here are 24 T cell receptor beta chains from one sample, sequenced in a study of T cells in Graves' hyperthyroidism and ophthalmopathy. Using RNA transcripts as the source, TCR beta CDR3 regions were amplified. Researchers ran a first-round RT-PCR on the TCR CDR3 using the HTBI primer set. TCRdb independently ran MiXCR on the multiplex PCR reads; one entry per CDR3 protein. The sample has some 550,000 distinct CDR3 sequences, under 25% seen once. Sequencing was performed on blood. The origin of the receptors is a man aged 18 to 30 with Graves' hyperthyroidism.

This clonotype was found many times. CDR3 region: CSAKVQGWTQPQHF. The CDR3 nucleotides read TGCAGTGCCAAAGTACAGGGGTGGACTCAGCCCCAGCATTTT. The chain recombines TRBV20-1 with TRBJ1-5, with 7 nucleotides matching TRBD1. Germline V gene sequence: CDR1 DFQATT, CDR2 SNEGSKA (reference sequence). There are 14 residues in the CDR3. V lost 6 bases, J lost 6 bases, and 11 bases stayed unmatched.

This chain links TRBV6-1 with TRBJ1-5; 7 bases align to TRBD1. This CDR3 is built from 15 residues. The trim removed 3 bases at V and 9 bases at J, leaving 11 bases unmatched. CDR1 is MNHNS and CDR2 is SASEGT in the germline V gene. The CDR3 DNA is TGTGCCAGCAGTGACGACGGACAGGCCGCCGGGCCCCAGCATTTT. This encodes CASSDDGQAAGPQHF.

CDR3 DNA: TGTGCCACCAGTGATCCCCGGGGAGGGAGCGCAACCTATAGGACCGGGGAGCTGTTTTTT. Translated, it gives CATSDPRGGSATYRTGELFF. The chain recombines TRBV24-1 with TRBJ2-2; TRBD2 agrees at 7 bases. Per the germline V gene, CDR1 is KGHDR and CDR2 is SFDVKD. This CDR3 is built from 20 residues. V lost 3 bases to trimming and J lost 5 bases; unmatched junction nucleotides: 20.

This clonotype was seen many times. The V and J genes are TRBV6-1 and TRBJ1-5; D is ambiguous. Trimming took off 6 bases at V and 0 bases at J, with 18 bases between the two ends. This CDR3 spans 17 amino acids. Germline V gene data show CDR1 as MNHNS and CDR2 as SASEGT. The CDR3 region is CASSLGSFPHSNQPQHF. CDR3 DNA sequence: TGTGCCAGCAGCTTGGGGTCTTTTCCTCATAGCAATCAGCCCCAGCATTTT.

The V gene is TRBV10-3, the J gene TRBJ1-6; 7 positions agree with TRBD1. V lost 6 bases, J lost 4 bases, and 6 bases stayed unmatched. The CDR3 loop spans 15 amino acids. Germline values: CDR1 ENHRY, CDR2 SYGVKD. In nucleotides, the CDR3 is TGTGCCATCAGGGGACAGCTACATTATAATTCACCCCTCCACTTT. It encodes CAIRGQLHYNSPLHF.

Ten or more counts support this clonotype. The chain recombines TRBV7-8 with TRBJ2-7; D gene unclear. The CDR3 sequence is 13 residues long. V was trimmed by 0 bases and J by 6 bases, leaving 9 bases between them. CDR1 is SGHVS, CDR2 FQNEAQ, per germline. This chain's CDR3 is CASSLAGMVEQYF. CDR3 coding DNA: TGTGCCAGCAGCTTAGCTGGGATGGTCGAGCAGTACTTC.

This clonotype came up a few times. The chain employs TRBV5-1 and TRBJ1-1; 12 nucleotides line up with TRBD1. Germline assignment: CDR1 SGHRS and CDR2 YFSETQ. Germline trimming cut 1 base from V and 7 bases from J; bases unmatched to any gene: 14. The CDR3 sequence is 18 residues long. The CDR3 sequence: CASSLFPGTGGLSDEAFF. In DNA, the CDR3 is TGCGCCAGCAGCTTGTTTCCCGGGACAGGGGGCCTATCGGATGAAGCTTTCTTT.

The table lists this clonotype with many counts. This chain connects TRBV19 to TRBJ1-1; no clear D. The CDR3 covers 13 residues. V was pared by 5 bases and J by 0 bases, with 7 bases between. Germline CDR1 is LNHDA and CDR2 is SQIVND (reference sequence). CDR3 nucleotide sequence: TGTGCCAGTAGTGTTAAGATGAACACTGAAGCTTTCTTT. It codes for CASSVKMNTEAFF.

This clonotype was seen ten or more times. The chain employs TRBV4-1 and TRBJ2-7, with D tentatively TRBD2 (6 bases). Trimming shortened V by 0 bases and J by 5 bases, and 14 bases separated the two germline ends. CDR1 MGHRA and CDR2 YSYEKL come from the germline V gene. CDR3 length equals 15 residues. CDR3 in amino acids: CASSQEIGRWNEQYF. DNA for the CDR3: TGCGCCAGCAGCCAAGAAATCGGGAGATGGAACGAGCAGTACTTC.

In this sample, this clonotype turned up many times. V gene TRBV6-1 combines with J gene TRBJ2-5, with a possible D match to TRBD1 (5 bases). The CDR3 sequence is 17 residues long. The ends were cut back, 6 bases at V and 1 base at J, with 21 bases in the middle. CDR1 is MNHNS and CDR2 is SASEGT in the germline V gene. CDR3 amino acids: CASSPFGAVSRQETQYF. In DNA form, the CDR3 reads TGTGCCAGCAGCCCATTTGGGGCAGTAAGCCGCCAAGAGACCCAGTACTTC.

The chain recombines TRBV29-1 with TRBJ2-7; 7 nucleotides agree with TRBD2. Unmatched junction bases numbered 10, after V lost 8 bases and J lost 3 bases. The CDR3 totals 13 residues. Germline V gives CDR1 SQVTM, CDR2 ANQGSEA. The CDR3: CSTQLAEGYEQYF. The CDR3, as DNA: TGCAGCACCCAGCTAGCGGAGGGCTACGAGCAGTACTTC.

Many counts were recorded for this clonotype. The chain employs TRBV6-1 and TRBJ2-4, with D possibly being TRBD1 or TRBD2 (6 bases each). Germline values: CDR1 MNHNS, CDR2 SASEGT. With 7 bases removed from V and 0 bases from J, the gap between germline ends came to 22 bases. There are 18 residues in the CDR3. CDR3 residues: CASTTRGGGHLAKNIQYF. The CDR3 DNA is TGTGCCAGCACCACCCGAGGAGGGGGGCACCTAGCCAAAAACATTCAGTACTTC.

This clonotype occurred many times. The V call is TRBV7-8, the J call TRBJ1-5; 7 nucleotides agree with TRBD1. J lost 7 bases, V lost 2 bases, and 11 bases had no gene match. The CDR3 loop spans 16 amino acids. Germline V gene sequence: CDR1 SGHVS, CDR2 FQNEAQ. DNA for the CDR3: TGTGCCAGCAGCTTATCCGACAGGGAATTACGGCAGCCCCAGCATTTT. It codes for CASSLSDRELRQPQHF.

This clonotype was seen ten or more times. The chain recombines TRBV30 with TRBJ2-7; no clear D. The CDR3 consists of 11 residues. Trimming pared 3 bases from V and 3 bases from J, leaving 6 bases between. CDR1 is GTSNPN and CDR2 is SVGIG in the germline V gene (reference sequence). The CDR3 coding sequence is TGTGCCTGGAGCCCAGGCTACGAGCAGTACTTC. Protein sequence: CAWSPGYEQYF.

This clonotype was seen many times. V and J are TRBV16 and TRBJ2-7, with TRBD1 matching 8 bases. The CDR3 totals 15 residues. Germline V gives CDR1 KGHSY, CDR2 FQNENV. The V and J ends lost 2 bases and 5 bases, in that order; junction bases with no gene match: 8. The CDR3 region is CASSQPGQGGNEQYF. The CDR3 region has the DNA TGTGCCAGCAGCCAACCCGGACAGGGCGGCAACGAGCAGTACTTC.

This clonotype was seen more than once but under ten times. The chain couples TRBV6-1 to TRBJ2-2; no reliable D call. The CDR3 has 14 amino acids. V was clipped by 4 bases and J by 0 bases, with 6 bases between them. Germline V gene sequence: CDR1 MNHNS, CDR2 SASEGT. CDR3 amino acids: CASSGAANTGELFF. CDR3 nucleotides: TGTGCCAGCAGTGGTGCAGCGAACACCGGGGAGCTGTTTTTT.

This clonotype was found many times. The chain employs TRBV19 and TRBJ1-5; TRBD1 agrees at 10 bases. CDR1 and CDR2 (germline): LNHDA, SQIVND (reference sequence). The CDR3 sequence is 17 residues long. With 3 bases clipped from V and 3 bases from J, the junction kept 8 bases outside the gene matches. DNA for the CDR3: TGTGCCAGTAGTATGGGGGCCGACAGGGGGCCCAATCAGCCCCAGCATTTT. Translating gives CASSMGADRGPNQPQHF.

The rearrangement joins TRBV2 to TRBJ2-5; D is uncertain. Between the trimmed V and J ends, which lost 3 bases and 2 bases, there was a span of 10 bases. Germline V CDR1 and CDR2: SNHLY, FYNNEI. The CDR3 consists of 14 residues. The CDR3 DNA is TGTGCCAGCAGTGAGGCGCTACCGCAAGAGACCCAGTACTTC. Amino acid sequence: CASSEALPQETQYF.

The V gene is TRBV7-2, the J gene TRBJ1-2; no reliable D call. Germline V gene data show CDR1 as SGHTA and CDR2 as FQGNSA. Trimming took 6 bases from V and 6 from J, leaving 8 bases between them. There are 11 residues in the CDR3. This chain's CDR3 is CASRVWDGYTF. In DNA, the CDR3 is TGTGCCAGCAGAGTATGGGATGGCTACACCTTC. The complete variable domain, with remaining parts taken from reference TRBV7-2 and TRBJ1-2, reads GAGVSQSPSNKVTEKGKDVELRCDPISGHTALYWYRQSLGQGLEFLIYFQGNSAPDKSGLPSDRFSAERTGGSVSTLTIQRTQQEDSAVYLCASRVWDGYTFGSGTRLTVV.

The genes are TRBV20-1 and TRBJ2-7, with TRBD1 matching over 7 bases. Germline V CDR1 and CDR2: DFQATT, SNEGSKA (reference sequence). The CDR3 is made up of 14 amino acids. J gave up 0 bases and V 3 bases, and 5 bases lay outside the gene matches. The CDR3, as DNA: TGCAGTGCTAGCGAGGGGGCCGACTCCTACGAGCAGTACTTC. Its protein is CSASEGADSYEQYF.

Many counts were recorded for this clonotype. The chain employs TRBV5-1 and TRBJ2-5; 10 bases map to TRBD2. The trim removed 0 bases at V and 5 bases at J, leaving 7 bases unmatched. From germline, CDR1 is SGHRS and CDR2 YFSETQ. The CDR3 has 16 residues. CDR3 in amino acids: CASSLAAGGPLETQYF. In DNA, the CDR3 is TGCGCCAGCAGCTTGGCAGCGGGGGGGCCGTTGGAGACCCAGTACTTC.

The V gene is TRBV2, the J gene TRBJ2-7, with 8 bases lining up with TRBD1. Per the germline V gene, CDR1 is SNHLY and CDR2 is FYNNEI. With 6 bases clipped from V and 8 bases from J, the junction kept 9 bases outside the gene matches. The CDR3 spans 13 residues. The chain's CDR3 is CASSLGQADKQYF. CDR3 bases: TGTGCCAGCAGCTTGGGACAGGCCGACAAGCAGTACTTC.

Ten or more counts support this clonotype. The CDR3 loop is CASSLELRTADTGELFF. The CDR3 DNA reads TGTGCCAGCAGCTTAGAGTTAAGGACTGCGGACACCGGGGAGCTGTTTTTT. The rearrangement joins TRBV7-8 to TRBJ2-2, with D perhaps matching TRBD2 (5 bases). The V and J ends lost 1 base and 3 bases respectively, with 15 bases between them. The germline CDR1 and CDR2 sequences are SGHVS and FQNEAQ. This CDR3 is 17 amino acids long.

The gene calls are TRBV7-2 and TRBJ1-1, with D maybe TRBD1 (6 bases). Between the trimmed V and J ends, which lost 4 bases and 5 bases, there was a span of 11 bases. The CDR3 is made up of 13 amino acids. CDR1 is SGHTA, CDR2 FQGNSA, per germline. The CDR3 nucleotides are TGTGCCAGCAGCTCCAGGGGAACAACTGAAGCTTTCTTT. Its protein product is CASSSRGTTEAFF.